This T cell receptor beta chain emerged from a study of T cell changes during pregnancy in multiple sclerosis. Sequencing used immunoSEQ multiplex PCR; TCRdb keeps in-frame clones, though not all of them. The sample shows approximately 94,000 clones, approximately 92% of them seen only once. CDR3 length: 14 amino acids. Germline loops: CDR1 MNHEY, CDR2 SMNVEV (reference sequence). Trimming shortened V by 5 bases and J by 4 bases, and 14 bases separated the two germline ends. This specimen consisted of peripheral blood, obtained after pregnancy. This clonotype was obtained from a female donor with multiple sclerosis, enrolled in a pregnancy study. This sequence joins TRBV27 and TRBJ1-1; D is unresolved. In DNA form, the CDR3 reads TGTGCCAGCAGTAAGGAGGGAATAGGCACTGAAGCTTTCTTT. Its translation: CASSKEGIGTEAFF.